This entry concerns a single T cell receptor beta chain. Antigen unknown. The data are from a study of T-cell memory formation after mild COVID-19. Study at large: Each donor largely had its own TCR clusters.

Study findings and constraints: The study found balanced CD4/CD8 in clones contracting day 15 to 85 and a CD4+ lean in later expanders.

In TCRdb, the 5' RACE reads were re-called with MiXCR into one record per CDR3 protein. The table lists 580,000 or so distinct CDR3 sequences, 17% of them singletons. This CDR3 comprises 16 residues. The sequence derives from an adult woman who had mild COVID-19 (a few samples of this study predate the infection). Cell type and time point are not known. The sample consisted of PBMCs or a T cell subset sorted from them (not recorded which). This chain uses TRBV21-1 with TRBJ2-3; the DNA was not compared with TRBD1, the D call given in the table. TRBV21-1 is an annotated pseudogene. CDR3 DNA sequence: TGTGCCAGCAGACCCCGGACGGAACCGTCCACAGATACGCAGTATTTT. It specifies CASRPRTEPSTDTQYF.